Below, one T cell receptor beta chain is given with its context. The specificity of this receptor is unknown. Base quality data are lacking; no much larger clone is found one base away. The CDR3 regions of human TCRbeta chains were analyzed by immunosequencing. As for how the authors treated the data: TCRs in the repertoires were matched against a reference library of SARS-CoV-2-specific TCRs that had been generated with the MIRA antigen-specificity platform. Breadth was defined as the fraction of unique TCRs that were SARS-CoV-2-associated, and depth was defined as the fraction of total T cells that were SARS-CoV-2-associated. Using the MIRA data, each spike-specific TCR was mapped to the spike region that the TCR reacts to and placed in a CD4 or CD8 class. Log10-transformed breadth and depth values were compared by one-way ANOVA with Sidak's multiple comparisons tests. As stored in TCRdb, this immuneACCESS dataset retains in-frame rearrangements with V and J assigned. A fraction of the clones does not appear; measured against another copy, unresolved V genes explain less than half of the discrepancy, and the remainder lacks a known reason. V, J and clone size are taken as reported in that table, and D and trimming were inferred from the DNA itself. The sample has about 120,000 clones on record, roughly 86% of them singletons. The top ten clonotypes cover less than 11% of the sample.

The data stem from a study of T cell responses to AZD1222 COVID-19 vaccine (dated by TCRdb to about 2021). Looking at the study overall: AZD1222 recipients given second doses at about 4 weeks or at about 12 weeks were pooled, since spike-specific TCR depth and breadth were not found to differ between the two schedules. TCR sequencing was performed for about 240 trial participants, of whom about 200 were given two doses of AZD1222 and approximately 25 were given two doses of MenACWY control vaccine. Trial participants were enrolled by age into subgroups of 18-55, 56-69 and 70-plus years, and around 150, 29 and 61 TCR-sequenced participants, respectively, were included in these subgroups.

The time point label, read with the paper, signifies: baseline before first vaccination. Vaccinee samples were obtained from the UK trials COV001 and COV002, which included a single-blind randomized controlled phase 2/3 trial of AZD1222 (ChAdOx1 nCoV-19) in healthy adults. Trial participant PBMC samples were collected at day 0 and day 28 after the second dose for TCRbeta chain sequencing. CDR3 length: 13 amino acids, cysteine to phenylalanine. Only the CDR3 portion is preserved as DNA: 39 bases, with reading frame beginning at the first base. V lost 1 base and J lost 8 bases; the stretch between them is 11 bases long. CDR1 SGHDN and CDR2 FVKESK are derived from the germline V gene. Here is what the overall study found, with its caveats: Epitopes outside the regions mutated in the B.1.351 and B.1.1.7 variants were reportedly recognized by nearly half of the unique spike-specific TCRs. Vaccine-associated CD4 TCRs spanned the whole spike protein, with dominant responses in regions 160-218 and 743-854. The 56-69-year group was small, and its depth increase did not reach significance, likely because of low power. Because no samples from the day 14 peak response were available, repertoires could be characterized only after the peak T cell response. After two AZD1222 doses, spike-specific TCR breadth and depth were significantly higher than at day 0 and than in MenACWY recipients. Conclusions about previously exposed vaccinees were limited because only five to seven AZD1222 recipients were SARS-CoV-2 seropositive at baseline. Most participants were white British and females outnumbered males, and the authors suggested that clonal diversity may have been underestimated.

Sequencing was performed on peripheral blood, taken on day 0 of AZD1222 vaccination. This clonotype was sampled from an adult in good health. This sequence uses TRBV14 and TRBJ1-2; a tentative D match to TRBD1 spans 6 bases. The CDR3 is CASSQGKQGGYTF. The nucleotide sequence is TGTGCCAGCAGCCAAGGGAAGCAGGGGGGCTACACCTTC.